These 19 T cell receptor beta chains originate from one sample sequenced in a study of T cell responses to AZD1222 COVID-19 vaccine (dated by TCRdb to the early 2020s). Receptor amplification or capture employed the immunoSEQ multiplex PCR assay. Sourced from immuneACCESS, this table was stored by TCRdb with only in-frame sequences that have V and J called. A share of the clones is absent; for the studies checked, an unresolved V gene accounts for under half, and the remainder has no known explanation. This sample holds under 200,000 clones; about 90% were observed only once. Jointly, the top ten make up about 1.9% of the sample. The time point label of this sample denotes: baseline before first vaccination. Sequencing used peripheral blood, obtained on day 0 of AZD1222 vaccination. All receptors derive from an adult in good health.

The rearrangement links TRBV6-1 to TRBJ1-5; weak D call: TRBD1 (5 bases). Germline CDR1 MNHNS, CDR2 SASEGT. This CDR3 is built from 16 residues. V was shortened by 2 bases and J by 0 bases, with 11 bases between the two germline ends. CDR3 nucleotides: TGTGCCAGCAGTGAATTAACAGGATATAGCAATCAGCCCCAGCATTTT. This codes for CASSELTGYSNQPQHF.

The chain combines TRBV19 with TRBJ1-4, with no clear D. The CDR3 totals 15 residues. Germline assignment: CDR1 LNHDA and CDR2 SQIVND (reference sequence). V was cut by 0 bases and J by 5 bases, with 10 bases left in between. This CDR3 is CASSIDLGPNEKLFF. CDR3 in DNA: TGTGCCAGTAGTATAGATCTCGGACCGAATGAAAAACTGTTTTTT. The whole variable domain, filled in from reference TRBV19 and TRBJ1-4, reads DGGITQSPKYLFRKEGQNVTLSCEQNLNHDAMYWYRQDPGQGLRLIYYSQIVNDFQKGDIAEGYSVSREKKESFPLTVTSAQKNPTAFYLCASSIDLGPNEKLFFGSGTQLSVL.

The CDR3 coding sequence is TGTGCCTGGGGGACGAACACTGAAGCTTTCTTT. Protein product: CAWGTNTEAFF. This chain links TRBV30 with TRBJ1-1, with D perhaps TRBD1 (5 bases). Germline V CDR1 and CDR2: GTSNPN, SVGIG (reference sequence). The ends were cut back, 5 bases at V and 1 base at J, with 5 bases in the middle. This CDR3 comprises 11 residues.

The V gene is TRBV28, the J gene TRBJ1-3; 8 bases line up with TRBD1. Trimming took 5 bases from V and 3 from J; bases not matched to a gene: 12. Germline lookup yields CDR1 MDHEN and CDR2 SYDVKM. The CDR3 loop spans 17 amino acids. CDR3 DNA sequence: TGTGCCAGCAGTACCGTGTCAGGGGGCCAAGGTGGAAACACCATATATTTT. Residues: CASSTVSGGQGGNTIYF.

This clone came up a few times. The chain has TRBV19 and TRBJ2-1, with 11 bases identical to TRBD2. The germline V gene has CDR1 LNHDA and CDR2 SQIVND (reference sequence). The CDR3 sequence is 14 residues long. J gave up 3 bases and V 7 bases, and 2 bases lay outside the gene matches. This CDR3 is CASTTSGSYNEQFF. DNA for the CDR3: TGTGCCAGTACCACTAGCGGGAGCTACAATGAGCAGTTCTTC.

CDR3 nucleotide sequence: TGCGCCAGCAGCTCGACGAACACTGAAGCTTTCTTT. Translation gives CASSSTNTEAFF. V gene TRBV5-1 combines with J gene TRBJ1-1; no definite D call. The CDR3 contains 12 residues. Trimming removed 3 bases from V and 1 base from J, with 4 bases in between. Germline V gives CDR1 SGHRS, CDR2 YFSETQ.

The gene calls are TRBV5-4 and TRBJ2-1, with a weak D call TRBD2 (6 bases). Trimming shortened V by 0 bases and J by 7 bases, and 17 bases separated the two germline ends. The CDR3 spans 16 residues. The germline CDR1 and CDR2 sequences are SGHNT and YYREEE (reference sequence). CDR3 in amino acids: CASSLGGARGGNEQFF. In DNA form, the CDR3 reads TGTGCCAGCAGCTTGGGAGGGGCCCGTGGAGGGAATGAGCAGTTCTTC.

This chain uses TRBV14 with TRBJ2-1; D gene ambiguous. CDR3 length: 15 amino acids. V was pared by 1 base and J by 0 bases, with 7 bases between. CDR1 SGHDN and CDR2 FVKESK come from the germline V gene. CDR3 nucleotide sequence: TGTGCCAGCAGCCAAGGCGAGAGCTCCTACAATGAGCAGTTCTTC. Translating it yields CASSQGESSYNEQFF.

V is TRBV27 and J is TRBJ1-2, with unresolved D. The CDR3 sequence is 14 residues long. From germline, CDR1 is MNHEY and CDR2 SMNVEV (reference sequence). V was pared by 3 bases and J by 2 bases, with 10 bases between. In DNA form, the CDR3 reads TGTGCCAGCAGTTTGTATTTGGGGAACTATGGCTACACCTTC. This sequence encodes CASSLYLGNYGYTF.

This clone came up once. The rearrangement joins TRBV2 to TRBJ2-3; 7 bases line up with TRBD1. Germline values: CDR1 SNHLY, CDR2 FYNNEI. The CDR3 totals 16 residues. With V trimmed by 3 bases and J by 3 bases, 9 bases remained unmatched. The CDR3 bases are TGTGCCAGCAGTGAGAGGGGGCGCGTCTCAACAGATACGCAGTATTTT. Its translation is CASSERGRVSTDTQYF.

The chain uses TRBV5-6 and TRBJ2-1; no firm D call. The CDR3 spans 14 residues. Germline V gene data show CDR1 as SGHDT and CDR2 as YYEEEE. V was trimmed by 0 bases and J by 0 bases, leaving 4 bases between them. The CDR3: CASSLVSSYNEQFF. For the CDR3, the DNA is TGTGCCAGCAGCTTGGTTAGCTCCTACAATGAGCAGTTCTTC.

The rearrangement uses TRBV29-1 and TRBJ2-1, with 10 bases identical to TRBD2. CDR1 is SQVTM, CDR2 ANQGSEA, per germline. V gave up 6 bases and J gave up 0 bases; unmatched junction bases: 8. The CDR3 runs to 16 residues. This chain's CDR3 is CSVTGLAGASYNEQFF. The CDR3 DNA reads TGCAGCGTAACGGGGCTAGCGGGGGCCTCCTACAATGAGCAGTTCTTC.

The chain carries TRBV19 and TRBJ1-5; no reliable D call. V was shortened by 3 bases and J by 0 bases, with 9 bases between the two germline ends. The CDR3 covers 15 residues. Germline lookup yields CDR1 LNHDA and CDR2 SQIVND (reference sequence). CDR3 region: CASSMTDNSNQPQHF. As DNA, the CDR3 is TGTGCCAGTAGTATGACGGATAATAGCAATCAGCCCCAGCATTTT.

The genes are TRBV19 and TRBJ2-7, with D perhaps being TRBD1 or TRBD2 (5 bases each). The length of the CDR3 is 13 residues. V was clipped by 4 bases and J by 3 bases, with 10 bases between them. Germline CDR1 reads LNHDA; CDR2 reads SQIVND (reference sequence). CDR3 loop: CASSKRDGYEQYF. In DNA, the CDR3 is TGTGCCAGTAGTAAACGGGACGGCTACGAGCAGTACTTC.

The chain joins TRBV7-3 to TRBJ2-7; 9 bases align to TRBD1. The V gene end was trimmed by 5 bases and the J gene end by 0 bases; junction bases not matched to a gene: 5. The CDR3 has 15 amino acids. The germline V gene encodes CDR1 SGHTA and CDR2 FQGTGA. The CDR3: CASSPTGGPSYEQYF. The DNA of the CDR3 is TGTGCCAGCAGCCCCACAGGGGGCCCCTCCTACGAGCAGTACTTC. The full variable domain, rest sourced from reference TRBV7-3 and TRBJ2-7, is GAGVSQTPSNKVTEKGKYVELRCDPISGHTALYWYRQSLGQGPEFLIYFQGTGAADDSGLPNDRFFAVRPEGSVSTLKIQRTERGDSAVYLCASSPTGGPSYEQYFGPGTRLTVT.

The chain combines TRBV5-1 with TRBJ1-1; TRBD1 might be the D (6 bases). Trimming removed 0 bases from V and 0 bases from J, with 9 bases in between. Per germline, CDR1 SGHRS and CDR2 YFSETQ. The CDR3 is made up of 15 amino acids. CDR3 in DNA: TGCGCCAGCAGCTTGGCCCAGGGGATGAACACTGAAGCTTTCTTT. Its translation: CASSLAQGMNTEAFF.

This chain uses TRBV2 with TRBJ1-2; D call uncertain. The germline gives CDR1 SNHLY, CDR2 FYNNEI. CDR3 length: 12 residues. The germline V and J ends were trimmed by 3 bases and 3 bases, with 5 bases remaining between them. The CDR3 loop reads CASSESHYGYTF. The CDR3 DNA reads as TGTGCCAGCAGTGAGTCCCACTATGGCTACACCTTC.

The V and J genes are TRBV9 and TRBJ1-5; D gene uncertain. Between the trimmed V and J ends, which lost 4 bases and 1 base, there was a span of 6 bases. The CDR3 covers 13 residues. Germline assignment: CDR1 SGDLS and CDR2 YYNGEE. The CDR3 reads CASSLKSNQPQHF. CDR3 in DNA: TGTGCCAGCAGCCTTAAAAGCAATCAGCCCCAGCATTTT. The whole variable domain, remainder taken from reference TRBV9 and TRBJ1-5, is DSGVTQTPKHLITATGQRVTLRCSPRSGDLSVYWYQQSLDQGLQFLIQYYNGEERAKGNILERFSAQQFPDLHSELNLSSLELGDSALYFCASSLKSNQPQHFGDGTRLSIL.

V usage is TRBV7-2 and J usage is TRBJ1-4; D not certain. V lost 2 bases to trimming and J lost 17 bases, with 21 bases between them. Germline assignment: CDR1 SGHTA and CDR2 FQGNSA. The CDR3 has 14 amino acids. In DNA, the CDR3 is TGTGCCAGCAGCTTATCAGCGTGGATCGGATCTCCCTTTTTT. Its protein is CASSLSAWIGSPFF. Filled out from reference TRBV7-2 and TRBJ1-4, the complete variable domain reads GAGVSQSPSNKVTEKGKDVELRCDPISGHTALYWYRQSLGQGLEFLIYFQGNSAPDKSGLPSDRFSAERTGGSVSTLTIQRTQQEDSAVYLCASSLSAWIGSPFFGSGTQLSVL.